This TCR beta chain stems from a study of T cells in Graves' hyperthyroidism and ophthalmopathy. Many counts were recorded for this clonotype. TCR beta CDR3 sequences were amplified from RNA transcripts. With the HTBI primer set, the TCR CDR3 went through a first round of RT-PCR. TCRdb fed the multiplex PCR reads into MiXCR, producing one record per CDR3 protein. The sample includes hundreds of thousands of distinct CDR3 sequences, 14% to 15% of them seen just once. V lost 7 bases and J lost 4; bases outside the gene matches: 12. The CDR3 has 16 residues. Germline V gene data show CDR1 as MDHEN and CDR2 as SYDVKM. Ophthalmopathy in the patients scored at least 3 on Clinical Activity Score and at least 4 on NOSPECS grade, lasting under 3 months.

The sequenced sample was blood. The source is a woman aged 40 to 50 with Graves' ophthalmopathy. J is TRBJ2-5 and V is TRBV28; 10 bases are shared with TRBD1. The CDR3 coding sequence is TGTGCCAGCACCTCTTCCCAGGGACAGGGGAGAGAGACCCAGTACTTC. It specifies CASTSSQGQGRETQYF.